This T cell receptor (beta chain) originates from a study of control samples from healthy donors and cancer patients. The length of the CDR3 is 16 residues. The method was immunoSEQ multiplex PCR; TCRdb's version includes in-frame clones alone and lacks a portion of them. Among 150,000 to 200,000 clones listed, around 88% were seen once. The chain combines TRBV21-1 with TRBJ1-5; TRBD1, the table's D call, was not compared with the DNA. TRBV21-1 is a pseudogene. Sequencing input: blood. The receptor's source is a man aged 18 to 30 in good health. This chain's CDR3 is CASSSRTTFEYQPQHF. CDR3 nucleotide sequence: TGTGCCAGCAGCTCCCGGACAACCTTCGAATATCAGCCCCAGCATTTT.